A single sample gave rise to the 24 T cell receptor beta chains below, sequenced in a study of cytomegalovirus exposure and HLA in healthy donors. The PCR was carried out with 60 Vbeta primers and 13 Jbeta primers. Generated by immunoSEQ multiplex PCR, the TCRdb table keeps only in-frame clones and is missing some. The sample lists 95,000 to 120,000 clones; about 77% were seen once. The material sequenced was PBMCs. These receptors were taken from a woman between 25 and 40 years old in good health and CMV-seropositive.

The chain uses TRBV5-1 and TRBJ1-1; no clear D gene. The CDR3 runs 15 residues. In germline, CDR1 is SGHRS, CDR2 YFSETQ. V was shortened by 3 bases and J by 5 bases, with 17 bases between the two germline ends. CDR3 sequence: CASSSALKGATEAFF. CDR3 DNA sequence: TGCGCCAGCAGCTCGGCTTTGAAGGGAGCGACTGAAGCTTTCTTT.

CDR3 amino acids: CSVVSGSANYGYTF. The CDR3 nucleotides are TGCAGCGTTGTTTCGGGTTCAGCTAACTATGGCTACACCTTC. The V gene is TRBV29-1, the J gene TRBJ1-2, with D unresolved. The CDR3 consists of 14 residues. CDR1 and CDR2 from the germline V gene are SQVTM and ANQGSEA. The V gene lost 4 bases and the J gene lost 0 bases, with 12 bases spanning the gap.

The chain recombines TRBV4-1 with TRBJ1-1; maybe TRBD1 (5 bases). The germline V gene encodes CDR1 MGHRA and CDR2 YSYEKL. The CDR3 contains 15 residues. The V gene lost 1 base and the J gene lost 7 bases, with 16 bases spanning the gap. CDR3 sequence (DNA): TGCGCCAGCAGCCAAGGGGGCTTGGAGGGAGGTGAAGCTTTCTTT. Protein sequence: CASSQGGLEGGEAFF.

V gene TRBV19 combines with J gene TRBJ2-6; no firm D call. CDR1 and CDR2 (germline): LNHDA, SQIVND (reference sequence). The CDR3 contains 15 residues. V was clipped by 1 base and J by 0 bases, with 4 bases between them. CDR3 loop: CASSIAGSGANVLTF. Here the CDR3 DNA reads TGTGCCAGTAGTATAGCAGGCTCTGGGGCCAACGTCCTGACTTTC.

The table lists this clone with a few counts. V gene TRBV7-8 combines with J gene TRBJ2-5; 7 positions agree with TRBD1. Germline loops: CDR1 SGHVS, CDR2 FQNEAQ. J was trimmed by 1 base and V by 2 bases; bases with no gene match: 1. The CDR3 has 14 amino acids. DNA of the CDR3: TGTGCCAGCAGCTTAAACAGGGGCCAAGAGACCCAGTACTTC. Protein product: CASSLNRGQETQYF.

V gene TRBV18 combines with J gene TRBJ1-5; D is possibly TRBD1 (5 bases). The CDR3 sequence is 14 residues long. V was shortened by 3 bases and J by 3 bases, with 9 bases between the two germline ends. The germline V gene encodes CDR1 KGHSH and CDR2 LQKENI. The CDR3 DNA sequence: TGTGCCAGCTCACCCGGCAGGGTCAATCAGCCCCAGCATTTT. Amino acid sequence: CASSPGRVNQPQHF.

The chain has TRBV19 and TRBJ1-3; D is ambiguous. V gave up 4 bases and J gave up 3 bases, with 10 bases separating them. Germline assignment: CDR1 LNHDA and CDR2 SQIVND (reference sequence). This CDR3 is built from 14 residues. The CDR3 DNA is TGTGCCAGTAGTAACTCCTACAGTGGAAACACCATATATTTT. The encoded protein is CASSNSYSGNTIYF.

This clone was observed a single time. The V call is TRBV10-3, the J call TRBJ1-4, with 9 bases aligning to TRBD1. The trim removed 10 bases at V and 7 bases at J, leaving 4 bases unmatched. CDR3 length: 12 residues. Germline CDR1 reads ENHRY; CDR2 reads SYGVKD. CDR3 coding DNA: TGTGCCACCGGACAGGGGACTGAAAAACTGTTTTTT. This translates into CATGQGTEKLFF.

The rearrangement joins TRBV11-3 to TRBJ1-2, with 9 bases identical to TRBD1. The trim removed 4 bases at V and 6 bases at J, leaving 9 bases unmatched. This CDR3 has 15 amino acids. CDR1 is SGHNT and CDR2 is YENEEA in the germline V gene. CDR3 DNA: TGTGCCAGCAGCTCGAACCGGGACAGGGTCCATGGCTACACCTTC. Protein sequence: CASSSNRDRVHGYTF.

This clone occurred once. This chain joins TRBV7-9 and TRBJ2-3; D remains ambiguous. This CDR3 spans 14 amino acids. CDR1 and CDR2 from the germline V gene are SEHNR and FQNEAQ (reference sequence). V was clipped by 5 bases and J by 4 bases, with 13 bases between them. CDR3 coding DNA: TGTGCCAGCAGCCTAAGTCCTTCCCCAGATACGCAGTATTTT. Residues: CASSLSPSPDTQYF.

This chain joins TRBV7-9 and TRBJ2-1; 8 bases align to TRBD1. The CDR3 totals 14 residues. V shed 5 bases and J 8 bases; nucleotides not matched to a gene: 8. Germline V gives CDR1 SEHNR, CDR2 FQNEAQ (reference sequence). The CDR3 coding sequence is TGTGCCAGCAGCCTTGGACAGGGAACGCATGAGCAGTTCTTC. Its protein is CASSLGQGTHEQFF. Variable domain in full (rest from reference TRBV7-9 and TRBJ2-1): DTGVSQNPRHKITKRGQNVTFRCDPISEHNRLYWYRQTLGQGPEFLTYFQNEAQLEKSRLLSDRFSAERPKGSFSTLEIQRTEQGDSAMYLCASSLGQGTHEQFFGPGTRLTVL.

The chain has TRBV6-1 and TRBJ1-6; tentative D call: TRBD1 (5 bases). Trimming left V 9 bases short and J 10 bases short, with 16 bases between. CDR1 is MNHNS, CDR2 SASEGT, per germline. CDR3 length: 13 amino acids. In DNA form, the CDR3 reads TGTGCCAGTCTGGGGGAGGGTGGATCACCCCTCCACTTT. It codes for CASLGEGGSPLHF.

This clone showed up just a few times. V and J are TRBV5-1 and TRBJ1-4; D not resolved. Germline-derived CDR1 and CDR2 are SGHRS and YFSETQ. The CDR3 length is 14 residues. Trimming shortened V by 4 bases and J by 3 bases, and 10 bases separated the two germline ends. The CDR3 DNA follows: TGCGCCAGCAGCCTGGGGAGTCCTAATGAAAAACTGTTTTTT. Its protein is CASSLGSPNEKLFF.

Written as DNA, the CDR3 is TGTGCCTGGAACCGGGACAGAGAAGCTTTCTTT. This gives the protein CAWNRDREAFF. This chain links TRBV30 with TRBJ1-1; 7 bases are a match to TRBD1. The CDR3 sequence is 11 residues long. Losses at the gene ends were 4 bases for V and 8 bases for J; bases not matched to a gene: 4. Germline assignment: CDR1 GTSNPN and CDR2 SVGIG (reference sequence).

This clone was seen only a few times. The rearrangement joins TRBV10-3 to TRBJ2-7, with D tentatively TRBD1 (5 bases). This CDR3 is built from 14 residues. Trimming removed 6 bases at V and 0 bases at J, with 12 bases between. Germline CDR1 ENHRY, CDR2 SYGVKD. CDR3 nucleotides: TGTGCCATCAGCGAACAAGGGGACTCCTACGAGCAGTACTTC. Its protein is CAISEQGDSYEQYF.

This clone has just one count. The CDR3 sequence is CASSVGWLAVSTDTQYF. The CDR3 DNA reads TGTGCCAGCAGCGTAGGGTGGCTAGCAGTTAGCACAGATACGCAGTATTTT. The J gene is TRBJ2-3, the V gene TRBV9; possible D gene TRBD2, 5 bases. CDR1 is SGDLS, CDR2 YYNGEE, per germline. V was clipped by 0 bases and J by 0 bases, with 14 bases between them. The CDR3 covers 17 residues. The full variable domain, completed using reference TRBV9 and TRBJ2-3, is DSGVTQTPKHLITATGQRVTLRCSPRSGDLSVYWYQQSLDQGLQFLIQYYNGEERAKGNILERFSAQQFPDLHSELNLSSLELGDSALYFCASSVGWLAVSTDTQYFGPGTRLTVL.

This clone was picked up a small number of times. J is TRBJ1-2 and V is TRBV6-1; 11 bases align to TRBD1. CDR1 is MNHNS and CDR2 is SASEGT in the germline V gene. The CDR3 length is 15 residues. V trimming: 6 bases; J trimming: 2 bases; junction bases outside the gene matches: 5. CDR3 nucleotides: TGTGCCAGCAGGGACGGGACAGGGGGGAACTATGGCTACACCTTC. Protein sequence: CASRDGTGGNYGYTF.

The J gene is TRBJ2-7, the V gene TRBV6-6; 7 nucleotides align to TRBD2. Germline loops: CDR1 MNHNY, CDR2 SVGAGI (reference sequence). After removal of 6 bases from V and 4 bases from J, the junction contained 3 bases not matched to a gene. The CDR3 length is 12 residues. The CDR3 protein is CASSLGGYEQYF. The CDR3 DNA is TGTGCCAGCAGCCTGGGAGGGTACGAGCAGTACTTC.

This chain links TRBV9 with TRBJ1-2; 7 bases align to TRBD1. The V segment lost 0 bases and the J segment 2 bases; nucleotides outside the gene matches: 4. This CDR3 region has 15 residues. Germline CDR1 and CDR2: SGDLS and YYNGEE. DNA of the CDR3: TGTGCCAGCAGCGTAGGGCCACAGGGGAACTATGGCTACACCTTC. This codes for CASSVGPQGNYGYTF.

The J gene is TRBJ1-2, the V gene TRBV5-5, with 7 bases identical to TRBD1. V lost 0 bases and J lost 0; bases outside the gene matches: 5. This CDR3 has 16 residues. Looked up from germline, CDR1 is SGHKS and CDR2 is YYEKEE (reference sequence). The CDR3 region is CASSLGTGQANYGYTF. The CDR3 coding sequence is TGTGCCAGCAGCTTGGGGACCGGACAGGCTAACTATGGCTACACCTTC. Combining the CDR3 with reference TRBV5-5 and TRBJ1-2 gives the whole variable domain DAGVTQSPTHLIKTRGQQVTLRCSPISGHKSVSWYQQVLGQGPQFIFQYYEKEERGRGNFPDRFSARQFPNYSSELNVNALLLGDSALYLCASSLGTGQANYGYTFGSGTRLTVV.

The chain uses TRBV2 and TRBJ2-1; D perhaps matches TRBD2 (5 bases). Germline CDR1 SNHLY, CDR2 FYNNEI. V was cut by 2 bases and J by 6 bases, with 8 bases left in between. The CDR3 spans 13 residues. The CDR3 DNA reads as TGTGCCAGCAGTGAACGGGCGGGCAATGAGCAGTTCTTC. Translated, it gives CASSERAGNEQFF.

This clone was seen once. The chain links TRBV6-1 to TRBJ1-2; no firm D call. Trimming removed 8 bases at V and 0 bases at J, with 10 bases between. The CDR3 loop spans 13 amino acids. Germline V gene lookup returns CDR1 MNHNS and CDR2 SASEGT. The CDR3 nucleotides read TGTGCCAGCCGAGCAGGCGCTAACTATGGCTACACCTTC. Residues: CASRAGANYGYTF.

This clone was recorded a few times. The gene calls are TRBV27 and TRBJ2-7, with D hard to call. This CDR3 spans 14 amino acids. Trimming stripped 3 bases from V and 2 bases from J, with 11 bases between. Looked up from germline, CDR1 is MNHEY and CDR2 is SMNVEV (reference sequence). CDR3 amino acids: CASSFLSDTYEQYF. The CDR3 DNA sequence: TGTGCCAGCAGTTTCCTCTCTGACACCTACGAGCAGTACTTC.

The chain has TRBV5-8 and TRBJ1-1, with D possibly matching TRBD1 (5 bases). Germline values: CDR1 SGHTS, CDR2 YDEGEE. The V end was cut by 4 bases, the J end by 5 bases, with 18 bases between. This CDR3 contains 15 residues. This CDR3 is CASSGGGAEGTEAFF. CDR3 nucleotide sequence: TGTGCCAGCAGCGGGGGAGGGGCAGAAGGGACTGAAGCTTTCTTT.